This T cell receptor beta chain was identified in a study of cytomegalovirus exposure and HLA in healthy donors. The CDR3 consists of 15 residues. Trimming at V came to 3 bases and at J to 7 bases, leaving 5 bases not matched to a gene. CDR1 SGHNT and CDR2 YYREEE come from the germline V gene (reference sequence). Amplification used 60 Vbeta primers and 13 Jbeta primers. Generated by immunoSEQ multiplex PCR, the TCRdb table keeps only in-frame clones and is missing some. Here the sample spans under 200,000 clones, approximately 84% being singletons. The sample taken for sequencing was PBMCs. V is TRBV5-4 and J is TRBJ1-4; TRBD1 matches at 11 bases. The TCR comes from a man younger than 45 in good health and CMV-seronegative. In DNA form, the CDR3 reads TGTGCCAGCAGCTCGTCCGGGACAGGGGGTGAAAAACTGTTTTTT. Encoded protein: CASSSSGTGGEKLFF.